This T cell receptor (beta chain) was sequenced in a study of T cell responses to AZD1222 COVID-19 vaccine (dated by TCRdb to the early 2020s). Regarding the study in general: TCR sequencing was performed for roughly 250 trial participants, of whom about 200 were given two doses of AZD1222 and around 25 were given two doses of MenACWY control vaccine. Trial participants were enrolled into age subgroups of 18-55, 56-69 and 70-plus years, which contained about 160, 30 and 59 TCR-sequenced participants, respectively. What the study reported, not specific to this receptor: After two AZD1222 doses, spike-specific TCR breadth and depth were significantly higher than at day 0 and than in MenACWY recipients. Reportedly, almost half of the unique spike-specific TCRs recognized epitopes lying outside the regions that are mutated in the B.1.351 and B.1.1.7 variants. Because no day 14 peak-response samples were available, repertoires were characterized only after the peak T cell response. In the small 56-69-year group, the increase in depth fell short of significance, most likely because of low power. The whole spike protein was spanned by vaccine-associated CD4 TCRs, and dominant responses were seen in regions 160-218 and 743-854. Conclusions about previously exposed vaccinees are limited, since just five or six AZD1222 recipients were seropositive for SARS-CoV-2 at baseline. Participants were mostly white British and included more females than males, and it was suggested by the authors that clonal diversity may have been underestimated.

At the junction V is shortened by 5 bases and J by 7 bases, with 18 bases in between. CDR1 and CDR2 were assigned from the germline V gene (reference sequence) as LNHDA and SQIVND. The CDR3 contains 15 residues, cysteine and phenylalanine counted. Just CDR3 DNA is preserved here, 45 bases in frame from base 1. Regarding this clone: It lacks a known antigen. Base qualities are missing; no much larger clone stands one base away.

The CDR3 regions of human TCRbeta chains were analyzed by immunosequencing. The source study handled its data this way. TCRs in the repertoires were matched against a reference library of SARS-CoV-2-specific TCRs that had been generated with the MIRA antigen-specificity platform. Breadth was defined as the fraction of unique TCRs that were SARS-CoV-2-associated. Depth was defined as the fraction of total T cells that were SARS-CoV-2-associated. Using the MIRA data, every spike-specific TCR was mapped to the spike region that the TCR reacted to and assigned to either a CD4 or a CD8 class. Log10-transformed breadth and depth values were compared by one-way ANOVA with Sidak's multiple comparisons tests. TCRdb mirrors the immuneACCESS table, restricted to in-frame sequences. Some clones are absent from its copies; in checked studies, under half trace to an unresolved V gene, and the reason for the others is unknown. V, J and clone size are taken as reported in that table, and D and trimming were inferred from the DNA itself. A total of fewer than 150,000 clones appear in this sample, roughly nine tenths of them only once. Of the sample, about a tenth is held by the ten largest clones.

What this sample's time point label stands for: about 28 days (+/-7) after the second vaccine dose. AZD1222 recipients whose second dose came at about 4 weeks and those whose second dose came at about 12 weeks were combined into one group, since spike-specific TCR depth and breadth did not differ between the two schedules. Vaccinee samples were obtained from the UK trials COV001 and COV002, which included a single-blind randomized controlled phase 2/3 trial of AZD1222 (ChAdOx1 nCoV-19) in healthy adults. For TCRbeta chain sequencing, PBMC samples were collected from trial participants at day 0 and at day 28 after the second dose.

The chain employs TRBV19 and TRBJ1-5, with TRBD1 tentatively as D gene (5 bases match). Source: peripheral blood, taken 28 days after the second AZD1222 dose. The sequence came from an adult who received the AZD1222 COVID-19 vaccine. The DNA reads TGTGCCAGTAGTCAGGACATCGGGCCTCGGCAGCCCCAGCATTTT. Translated, this is CASSQDIGPRQPQHF.